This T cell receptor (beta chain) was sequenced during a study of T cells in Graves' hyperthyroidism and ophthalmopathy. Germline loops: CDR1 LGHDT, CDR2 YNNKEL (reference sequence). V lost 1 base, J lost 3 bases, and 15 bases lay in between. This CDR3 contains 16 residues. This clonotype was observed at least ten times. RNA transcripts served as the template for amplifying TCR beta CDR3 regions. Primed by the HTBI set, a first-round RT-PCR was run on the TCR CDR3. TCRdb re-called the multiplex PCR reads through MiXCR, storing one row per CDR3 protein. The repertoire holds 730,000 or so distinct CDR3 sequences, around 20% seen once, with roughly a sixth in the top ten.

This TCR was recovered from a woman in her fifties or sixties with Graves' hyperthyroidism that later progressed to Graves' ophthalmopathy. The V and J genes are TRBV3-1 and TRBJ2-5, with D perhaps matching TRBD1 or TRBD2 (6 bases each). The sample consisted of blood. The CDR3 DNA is TGTGCCAGCAGCCAAGCGCCCGTGGGGGGCGAAGAGACCCAGTACTTC. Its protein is CASSQAPVGGEETQYF.